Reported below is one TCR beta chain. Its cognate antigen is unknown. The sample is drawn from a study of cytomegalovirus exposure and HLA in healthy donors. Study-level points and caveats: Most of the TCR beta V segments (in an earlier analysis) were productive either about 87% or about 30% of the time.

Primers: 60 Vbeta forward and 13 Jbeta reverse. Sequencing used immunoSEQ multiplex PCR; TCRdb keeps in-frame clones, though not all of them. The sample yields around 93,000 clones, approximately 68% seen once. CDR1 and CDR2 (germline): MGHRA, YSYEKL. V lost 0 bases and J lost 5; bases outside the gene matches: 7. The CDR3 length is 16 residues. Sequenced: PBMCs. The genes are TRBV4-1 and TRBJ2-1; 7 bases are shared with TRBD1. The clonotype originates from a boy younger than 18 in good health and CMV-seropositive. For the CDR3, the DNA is TGCGCCAGCAGCCAAGAGGGACAGCTAGCCCACAATGAGCAGTTCTTC. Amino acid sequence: CASSQEGQLAHNEQFF.